A selection of T cell receptor beta chains follows, all from one sample in a study of regulatory T cells in long-lasting Graves disease. From the multiplex PCR reads, TCRdb called clonotypes with MiXCR, one entry per CDR3 protein. This table has roughly 400,000 distinct CDR3 sequences, roughly 20% appearing once. Here the sequenced sample was peripheral blood mononuclear cells (PBMCs), taken when the disease was refractory, from a patient treated with antithyroid drugs. The receptors shown here come from a female donor with Graves disease. The CDR3 runs from the conserved cysteine through the conserved F or W. Fields, in order: V gene, clone size, J gene, D gene, CDR3 DNA, CDR3 protein. The D gene is left open where the match is weak. The listing skips clone size in some rows; elsewhere it reads once, few, many or a size class.

TRBV28	few	TRBJ1-1	TRBD1	TGTGCCAGCAGTTTCAGGGGGCCGACTGAAGCTTTCTTT	CASSFRGPTEAFF
TRBV24-1	NA	TRBJ1-2	NA	TGTGCCACCAGTGGGACAGACTATGGCTACACCTTC	CATSGTDYGYTF
TRBV6-2/TRBV6-3	NA	TRBJ2-7	NA	TGTGCCAGCAAAAAGGTGTGGGAGAGAGGTCGCGAGCAGTACTTC	CASKKVWERGREQYF
TRBV6-5	NA	TRBJ1-1	NA	TGTGCCAGCAGTTATAATCAGGACACTGAAGCTTTCTTT	CASSYNQDTEAFF
TRBV7-2	many	TRBJ2-5	TRBD2	TGTGCCAGCAGCTCCGGGACTAGCGGGAAGGAGACCCAGTACTTC	CASSSGTSGKETQYF
TRBV6-1	many	TRBJ1-2	NA	TGTGCCAGCATGAGAAGGCAGGCCTATGGCTACACCTTC	CASMRRQAYGYTF
TRBV4-3	many	TRBJ1-2	NA	TGCGCCAGCAGCCCTTGGACAGCGAATAACTATGGCTACACCTTC	CASSPWTANNYGYTF
TRBV7-2	NA	TRBJ2-4	TRBD2	TGTGCCAGCAGCTCAATACCGGGGACTAGCGCCTTTCAGTACTTC	CASSSIPGTSAFQYF
TRBV12-3/TRBV12-4	NA	TRBJ2-2	NA	TGTGCCAGCAGTTTAGTTACTCAGAACACCGGGGAGCTGTTTTTT	CASSLVTQNTGELFF
TRBV7-2	many	TRBJ2-7	TRBD2	TGTGCCAGCAGCTTAGCGGGGAGGGGCTCCTACGAGCAGTACTTC	CASSLAGRGSYEQYF
TRBV12-3/TRBV12-4	many	TRBJ1-2	NA	TGTGCCAGCGCTACGGGGCCTAACTATGGCTACACCTTC	CASATGPNYGYTF
TRBV28	NA	TRBJ2-2	NA	TGTGCCAGCAGGGACAGTACGTCCGGGGAGCTGTTTTTT	CASRDSTSGELFF
TRBV20-1	many	TRBJ2-5	NA	TGCAGTGCTACCTGGCAAGAGACCCAGTACTTC	CSATWQETQYF
TRBV20-1	NA	TRBJ1-2	NA	TGCAGTGCTAGAGTCTATGGCTACACCTTC	CSARVYGYTF
TRBV7-2	NA	TRBJ1-1	NA	TGTGCCAGCAACTTAGGACAAAGCGGCGGGTTCGACCACGCTTTCTTT	CASNLGQSGGFDHAFF
TRBV27	NA	TRBJ2-2	NA	TGTGCCGCGGCAACGGGACTCTACACCGGGGAGCTGTTTTTT	CAAATGLYTGELFF
TRBV7-2	few	TRBJ2-1	NA	TGTGCCAGCAGCTTACAATCGGGAGACAATGAGCAGTTCTTC	CASSLQSGDNEQFF
TRBV7-9	NA	TRBJ2-7	TRBD2	TGTGCCAGCAGCTTTGTGGGATCAGCCCTAGCGGTCTCCTACGAGCGGTACTTC	CASSFVGSALAVSYERYF
TRBV4-1	NA	TRBJ2-2	NA	TGCGCTAGCAGCCAAGATGAAGTTACCGGGGAGCTGTTTTTT	CASSQDEVTGELFF
TRBV2	many	TRBJ2-7	TRBD2	TGTGCCAGCAAACAAGCGGGAGGGCCGGGGGAGCAGTACTTC	CASKQAGGPGEQYF
TRBV4-1	few	TRBJ1-4	NA	TGCGCCAGCAGCCAAGAAGGGGGGCCAGATAATGAAAAACTGTTTTTT	CASSQEGGPDNEKLFF
TRBV12-3/TRBV12-4	NA	TRBJ2-2	NA	TGTGCCAGCACCCCAACCAGACAGGAGACCGGGGAGCTGTTTTTT	CASTPTRQETGELFF
TRBV29-1	NA	TRBJ1-1	TRBD1	TGCAGCGTTACAGGGGAGACTGAAGCTTTCTTT	CSVTGETEAFF
TRBV6-1	many	TRBJ2-7	NA	TGTGCCAGCAGTGGTCCCAGGGGTGCCCATCCTCCCTACGAGCAGTACTTC	CASSGPRGAHPPYEQYF
TRBV28	many	TRBJ2-7	TRBD1	TGTGCCAGCCAGGGGGTTGTGTCCGAGCAGTACTTC	CASQGVVSEQYF
TRBV6-2/TRBV6-3	NA	TRBJ2-3	TRBD2	TGTGCCAGCAGTTCCTCTAGCGGGAGGGCAACGCAGTATTTT	CASSSSSGRATQYF
TRBV11-2	many	TRBJ1-4	TRBD1	TGTGCCAGCAGCCGCGGACAGGGAGGGGAAAAACTGTTTTTT	CASSRGQGGEKLFF
TRBV28	NA	TRBJ2-2	NA	TGTGCCAGCAGTTTCCGGGATACCGGGGAGCTGTTTTTT	CASSFRDTGELFF
TRBV4-3	few	TRBJ2-2	NA	TGCGCCAGCAGCCAATTACAGGGTACCGCCGGGGAGCTGTTTTTT	CASSQLQGTAGELFF
TRBV7-2	many	TRBJ2-7	NA	TGTGCCAGCAGCTTAGTCCCCTATACCTACGAGCAGTACTTC	CASSLVPYTYEQYF
TRBV6-1	many	TRBJ2-7	NA	TGTGCCAGCAGTGAATGGGCCAGCGAAGGACACGAGCAGTACTTC	CASSEWASEGHEQYF
TRBV24-1	many	TRBJ2-5	NA	TGTGCCACCAGTGATCCTGAAGAGACCCAGTACTTC	CATSDPEETQYF
TRBV9	NA	TRBJ2-6	NA	TGTGCCAGCAGCGTGGGTGGGGGGCGGTATACTGGGGCCAACGTCCTGACTTTC	CASSVGGGRYTGANVLTF
TRBV20-1	many	TRBJ2-6	TRBD1	TGCAGTGCTAGAGCGACAGGGGTCGGGGCCAACGTCCTGACTTTC	CSARATGVGANVLTF
TRBV6-8	NA	TRBJ2-6	NA	TGTGCCAGCCCTGCACGTCAAAGGGGCTCTGGGGCCAACGTCCTGACTTTC	CASPARQRGSGANVLTF
TRBV11-2	many	TRBJ1-4	NA	TGTGCCAGCAGCCCCTTTATGGCAACTAATGAAAAACTGTTTTTT	CASSPFMATNEKLFF